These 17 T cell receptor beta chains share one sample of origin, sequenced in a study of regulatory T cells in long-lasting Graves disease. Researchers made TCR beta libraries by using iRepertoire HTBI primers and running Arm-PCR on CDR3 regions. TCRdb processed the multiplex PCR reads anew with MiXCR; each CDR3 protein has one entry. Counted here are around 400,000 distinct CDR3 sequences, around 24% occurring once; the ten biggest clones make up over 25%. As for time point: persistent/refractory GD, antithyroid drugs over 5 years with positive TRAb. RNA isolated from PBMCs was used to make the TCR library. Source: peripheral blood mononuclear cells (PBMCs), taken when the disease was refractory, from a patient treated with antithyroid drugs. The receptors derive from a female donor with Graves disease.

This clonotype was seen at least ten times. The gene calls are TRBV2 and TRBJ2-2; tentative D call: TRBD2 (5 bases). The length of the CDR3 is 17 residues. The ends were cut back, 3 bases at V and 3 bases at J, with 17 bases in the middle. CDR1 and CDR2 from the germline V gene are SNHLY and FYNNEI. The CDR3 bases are TGTGCCAGCAGTGAGCTAAGGGCTAGCTTCGACACCGGGGAGCTGTTTTTT. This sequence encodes CASSELRASFDTGELFF.

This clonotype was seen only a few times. CDR3 amino acids: CASSSYRANQPQHF. Written as DNA, the CDR3 is TGTGCCAGCTCATCGTACAGGGCTAATCAGCCCCAGCATTTT. The rearrangement joins TRBV18 to TRBJ1-5; D possibly corresponds to TRBD1 (6 bases). The V gene lost 5 bases and the J gene lost 4 bases, with 12 bases spanning the gap. From germline, CDR1 is KGHSH and CDR2 LQKENI. CDR3 length equals 14 residues.

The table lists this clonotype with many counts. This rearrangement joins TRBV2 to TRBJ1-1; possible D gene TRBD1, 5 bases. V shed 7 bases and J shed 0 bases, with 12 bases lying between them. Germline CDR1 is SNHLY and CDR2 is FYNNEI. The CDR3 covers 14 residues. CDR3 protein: CASTLGHMNTEAFF. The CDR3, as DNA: TGTGCCAGCACCCTTGGACATATGAACACTGAAGCTTTCTTT. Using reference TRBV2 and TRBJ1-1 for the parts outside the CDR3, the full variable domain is EPEVTQTPSHQVTQMGQEVILRCVPISNHLYFYWYRQILGQKVEFLVSFYNNEISEKSEIFDDQFSVERPDGSNFTLKIRSTKLEDSAMYFCASTLGHMNTEAFFGQGTRLTVV.

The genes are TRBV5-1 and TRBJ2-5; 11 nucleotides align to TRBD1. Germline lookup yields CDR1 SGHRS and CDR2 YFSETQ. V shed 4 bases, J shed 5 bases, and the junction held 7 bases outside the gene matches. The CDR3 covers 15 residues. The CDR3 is CASSGERTGGETQYF. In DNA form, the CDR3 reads TGCGCCAGCAGCGGCGAAAGGACAGGGGGCGAGACCCAGTACTTC.

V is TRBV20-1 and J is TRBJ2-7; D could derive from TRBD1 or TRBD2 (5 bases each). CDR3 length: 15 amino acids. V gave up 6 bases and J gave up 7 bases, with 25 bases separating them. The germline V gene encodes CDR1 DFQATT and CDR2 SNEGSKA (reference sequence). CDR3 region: CSARGPGLRLGEQYF. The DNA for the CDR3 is TGCAGTGCGAGGGGACCCGGGTTGCGGCTTGGGGAGCAGTACTTC.

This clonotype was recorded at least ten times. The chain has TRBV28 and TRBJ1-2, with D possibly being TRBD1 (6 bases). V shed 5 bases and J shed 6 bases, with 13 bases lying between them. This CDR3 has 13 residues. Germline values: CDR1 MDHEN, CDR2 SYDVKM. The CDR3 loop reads CASSPHRDHGYTF. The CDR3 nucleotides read TGTGCCAGCAGTCCTCACAGGGATCATGGCTACACCTTC.

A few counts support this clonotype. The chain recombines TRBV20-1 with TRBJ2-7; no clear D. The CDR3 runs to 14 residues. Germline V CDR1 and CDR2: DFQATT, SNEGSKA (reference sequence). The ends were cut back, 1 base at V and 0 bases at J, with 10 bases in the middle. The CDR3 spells CSARVGRHSYEQYF. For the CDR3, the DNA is TGCAGTGCTAGAGTGGGCAGGCACTCCTACGAGCAGTACTTC.

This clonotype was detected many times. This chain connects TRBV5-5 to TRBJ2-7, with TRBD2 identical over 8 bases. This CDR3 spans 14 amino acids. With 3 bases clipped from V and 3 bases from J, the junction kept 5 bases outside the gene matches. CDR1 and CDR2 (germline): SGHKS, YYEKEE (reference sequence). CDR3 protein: CASSWGLENYEQYF. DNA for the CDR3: TGTGCCAGCAGCTGGGGACTAGAAAACTACGAGCAGTACTTC.

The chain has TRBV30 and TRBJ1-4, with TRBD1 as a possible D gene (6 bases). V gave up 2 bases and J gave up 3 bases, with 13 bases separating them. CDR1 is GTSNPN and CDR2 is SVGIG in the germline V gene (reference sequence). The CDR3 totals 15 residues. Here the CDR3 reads CAWSLTQGPNEKLFF. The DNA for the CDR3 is TGTGCCTGGAGTTTGACACAGGGCCCTAATGAAAAACTGTTTTTT.

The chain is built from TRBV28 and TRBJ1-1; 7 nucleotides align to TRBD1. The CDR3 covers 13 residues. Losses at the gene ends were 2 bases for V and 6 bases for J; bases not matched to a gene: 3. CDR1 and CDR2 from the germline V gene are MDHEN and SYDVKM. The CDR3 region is CASSLIRGPEAFF. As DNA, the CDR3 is TGTGCCAGCAGTTTAATTAGGGGGCCTGAAGCTTTCTTT.

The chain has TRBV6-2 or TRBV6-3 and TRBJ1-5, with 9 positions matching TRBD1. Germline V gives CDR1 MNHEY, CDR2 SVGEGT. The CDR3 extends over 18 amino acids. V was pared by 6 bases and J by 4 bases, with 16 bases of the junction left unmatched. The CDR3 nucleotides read TGTGCCAGCAGACAGGGGGCCGTGGGGGGGGGGGTAAATCAGCCCCAGCATTTT. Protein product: CASRQGAVGGGVNQPQHF.

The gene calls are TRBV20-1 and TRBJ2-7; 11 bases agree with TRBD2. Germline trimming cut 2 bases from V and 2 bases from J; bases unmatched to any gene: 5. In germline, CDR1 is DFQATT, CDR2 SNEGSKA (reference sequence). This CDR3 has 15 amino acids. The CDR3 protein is CSARLPLAGAYEQYF. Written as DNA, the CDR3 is TGCAGTGCTAGATTGCCACTAGCGGGAGCCTACGAGCAGTACTTC.

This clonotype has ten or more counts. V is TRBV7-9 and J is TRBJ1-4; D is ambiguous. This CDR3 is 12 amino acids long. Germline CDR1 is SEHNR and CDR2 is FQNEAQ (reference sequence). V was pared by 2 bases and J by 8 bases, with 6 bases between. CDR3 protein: CASSLLEEKLFF. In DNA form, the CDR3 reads TGTGCCAGCAGCTTATTAGAGGAAAAACTGTTTTTT.

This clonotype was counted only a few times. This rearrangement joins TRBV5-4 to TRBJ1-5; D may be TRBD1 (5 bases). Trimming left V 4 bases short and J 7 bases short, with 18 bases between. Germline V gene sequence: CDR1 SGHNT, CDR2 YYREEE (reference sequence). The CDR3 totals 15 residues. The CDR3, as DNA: TGTGCCAGCAGCGTACCTGAGGGGAGCGCGCAGCCCCAGCATTTT. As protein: CASSVPEGSAQPQHF.

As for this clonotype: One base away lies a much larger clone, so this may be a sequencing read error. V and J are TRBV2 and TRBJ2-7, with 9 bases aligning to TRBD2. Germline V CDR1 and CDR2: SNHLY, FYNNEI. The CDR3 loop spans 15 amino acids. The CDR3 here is CPSSELGTSNYEQYF. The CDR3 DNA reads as TGTCCCAGCAGTGAATTGGGGACTAGCAACTACGAGCAGTACTTC.

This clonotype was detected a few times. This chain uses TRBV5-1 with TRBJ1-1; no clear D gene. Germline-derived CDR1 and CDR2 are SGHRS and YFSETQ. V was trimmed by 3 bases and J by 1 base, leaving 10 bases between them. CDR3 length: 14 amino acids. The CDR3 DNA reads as TGCGCCAGCAGCTCCAGCCTGGGGAACACTGAAGCTTTCTTT. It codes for CASSSSLGNTEAFF.

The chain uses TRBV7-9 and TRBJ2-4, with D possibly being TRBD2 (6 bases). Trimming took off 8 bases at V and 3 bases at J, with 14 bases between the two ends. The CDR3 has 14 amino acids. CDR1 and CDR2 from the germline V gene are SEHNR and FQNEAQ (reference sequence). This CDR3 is CASAEASVKNIQYF. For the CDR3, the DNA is TGTGCCAGCGCCGAGGCTAGCGTCAAAAACATTCAGTACTTC.